This note documents a single TCR beta chain sequence. Its antigen is unidentified. Germline CDR1 is MGHRA and CDR2 is YSYEKL. This CDR3 has 15 amino acids. V was clipped by 1 base and J by 1 base, with 10 bases between them. PCR used 60 Vbeta primers and 13 Jbeta primers. The data were produced by immunoSEQ multiplex PCR, yet TCRdb's version contains in-frame clones alone and is incomplete. This table holds about 190,000 clones, about 80% found once. This specimen belongs to a study of cytomegalovirus exposure and HLA in healthy donors. Overall study findings and caveats: A reported reduction in N-insertions relative to the roughly 700-donor mean was seen in an Asian-associated ancestry cluster in a later analysis. Later analysis identified several of the most significant clusters that appeared linked to common viral pathogens.

The sequence came from a woman between 25 and 40 years old in good health and CMV-seropositive. Sequenced: PBMCs. The chain employs TRBV4-1 and TRBJ1-1; no definite D call. CDR3 nucleotide sequence: TGCGCCAGCAGCCAAGGGAGACTTTCGAACACTGAAGCTTTCTTT. It is translated as CASSQGRLSNTEAFF.